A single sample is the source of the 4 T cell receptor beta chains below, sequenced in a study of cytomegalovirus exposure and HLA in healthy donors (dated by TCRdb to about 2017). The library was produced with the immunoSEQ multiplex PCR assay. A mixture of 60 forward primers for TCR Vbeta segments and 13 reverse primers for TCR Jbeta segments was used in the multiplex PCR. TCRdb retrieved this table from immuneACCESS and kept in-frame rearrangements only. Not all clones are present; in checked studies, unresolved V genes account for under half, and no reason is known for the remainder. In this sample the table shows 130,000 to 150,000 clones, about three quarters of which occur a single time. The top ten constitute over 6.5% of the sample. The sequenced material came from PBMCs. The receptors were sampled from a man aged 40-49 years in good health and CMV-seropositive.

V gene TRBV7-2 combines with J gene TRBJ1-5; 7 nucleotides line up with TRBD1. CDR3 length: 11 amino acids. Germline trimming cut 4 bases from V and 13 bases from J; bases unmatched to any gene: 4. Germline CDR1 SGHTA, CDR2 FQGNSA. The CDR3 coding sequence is TGTGCCAGCAGCTCAGGGACAGCACAGCATTTT. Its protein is CASSSGTAQHF.

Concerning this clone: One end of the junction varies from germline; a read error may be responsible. CDR3 sequence reads: CSVETSAKTRDF. The CDR3 DNA follows: TGCAGCGTTGAAACTAGCGCGAAAACACGGGACTTC. The chain combines TRBV29-1 with TRBJ2-5; 7 bases are shared with TRBD2. The CDR3 runs 12 residues. Germline loops: CDR1 SQVTM, CDR2 ANQGSEA.

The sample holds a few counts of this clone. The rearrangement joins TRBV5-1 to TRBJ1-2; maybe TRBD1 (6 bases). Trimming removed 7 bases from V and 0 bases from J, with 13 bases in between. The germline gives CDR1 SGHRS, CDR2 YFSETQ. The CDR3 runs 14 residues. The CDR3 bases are TGCGCCAGCTGTAGGGACACAGCTAACTATGGCTACACCTTC. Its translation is CASCRDTANYGYTF.

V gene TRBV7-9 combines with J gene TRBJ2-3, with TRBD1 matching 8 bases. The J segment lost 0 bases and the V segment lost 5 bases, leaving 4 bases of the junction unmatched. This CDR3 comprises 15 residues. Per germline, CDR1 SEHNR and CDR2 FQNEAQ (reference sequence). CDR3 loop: CASSRTGGSTDTQYF. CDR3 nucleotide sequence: TGTGCCAGCAGCCGTACAGGGGGTAGCACAGATACGCAGTATTTT.